Sequencing of this T cell receptor beta chain was carried out in a study of T cells in tumors after PD-1 blockade. Across the study: During anti-PD-1 treatment, some patients continued daily vismodegib 150 mg.

The method was immunoSEQ multiplex PCR; TCRdb's version includes in-frame clones alone and lacks a portion of them. The sample holds roughly 48,000 clones; over 70% are singletons and the top ten take approximately 4.1%. With 6 bases clipped from V and 0 bases from J, the junction kept 2 bases outside the gene matches. The V gene's germline CDR1 is SGHTA and CDR2 FQGNSA. The CDR3 totals 14 residues. The TCR comes from a human donor with basal cell carcinoma. The V call is TRBV7-2, the J call TRBJ2-3, with 8 bases matching TRBD2. The starting material was PBMCs, obtained before anti-PD-1 treatment. CDR3 protein: CASRRLASTDTQYF. The CDR3 DNA reads as TGTGCCAGCAGACGACTAGCGAGCACAGATACGCAGTATTTT.